The 10 T cell receptor beta chains below were found in one sample sequenced in a study of T cells in localized non-small cell lung cancer (dated by TCRdb to about 2020). Library generation was performed with the immunoSEQ multiplex PCR assay. Drawn from immuneACCESS, this table holds only the in-frame rearrangements with V and J called that TCRdb kept. Clones are partly lost; checked studies trace under half to an unresolved V gene and leave the rest unexplained. The sample includes about 74,000 clones, with roughly 80% observed a single time. The ten most abundant clones make up 1.3% of the sample. The sequencing here drew on peripheral blood, taken before any cancer treatment. These receptors were obtained from a female donor over 55 with stage I lung adenocarcinoma.

The chain links TRBV5-1 to TRBJ1-2; a weak D match, TRBD1 (5 bases). This CDR3 contains 14 residues. Germline lookup yields CDR1 SGHRS and CDR2 YFSETQ. With 4 bases removed from V and 4 bases from J, the gap between germline ends came to 14 bases. The CDR3 nucleotides read TGCGCCAGCAGCGCCTCCCAGGGAGTCTATGGCTACACCTTC. This sequence encodes CASSASQGVYGYTF.

The gene calls are TRBV14 and TRBJ1-1; D remains unclear. The CDR3 length is 13 residues. Germline V lookup: CDR1 SGHDN, CDR2 FVKESK. Trimming stripped 3 bases from V and 4 bases from J, with 9 bases between. Here the CDR3 reads CASSQSRATEAFF. The CDR3 DNA reads as TGTGCCAGCAGCCAGTCTAGGGCCACTGAAGCTTTCTTT.

The rearrangement links TRBV7-2 to TRBJ2-3; 14 bases align to TRBD2. Trimming cost V 4 bases and J 10 bases; bases outside gene matches: 10. CDR1 and CDR2 from the germline V gene are SGHTA and FQGNSA. The CDR3 spans 16 residues. The CDR3 region is CASSSAGLAGEGAQYF. The CDR3 region has the DNA TGTGCCAGCAGCTCTGCGGGACTAGCGGGAGAAGGGGCGCAGTATTTT.

The chain joins TRBV6-6 to TRBJ1-1; D ambiguous. The CDR3 contains 14 residues. Germline V gene data show CDR1 as MNHNY and CDR2 as SVGAGI (reference sequence). V was shortened by 6 bases and J by 2 bases, with 13 bases between the two germline ends. The CDR3 sequence: CASRAYEENTEAFF. For the CDR3, the DNA is TGTGCCAGCAGGGCCTATGAGGAAAACACTGAAGCTTTCTTT.

The J gene is TRBJ2-1, the V gene TRBV19, with 14 positions matching TRBD2. Unmatched junction bases numbered 2, after V lost 6 bases and J lost 7 bases. CDR3 length: 14 residues. Germline V CDR1 and CDR2: LNHDA, SQIVND (reference sequence). This CDR3 is CASSRLAGGNEQFF. Here the CDR3 DNA reads TGTGCCAGTAGCCGACTAGCGGGGGGGAATGAGCAGTTCTTC.

The chain has TRBV27 and TRBJ1-1; D might be TRBD1 (5 bases). Germline V CDR1 and CDR2: MNHEY, SMNVEV (reference sequence). This CDR3 is built from 13 residues. Trimming removed 4 bases from V and 1 base from J, with 7 bases in between. This CDR3 is CASSWDQNTEAFF. DNA for the CDR3: TGTGCCAGCAGTTGGGACCAGAACACTGAAGCTTTCTTT.

This clone has only a few counts. The chain joins TRBV7-9 to TRBJ1-6, with D possibly TRBD1 on 5 matching bases. V was cut by 2 bases and J by 10 bases, with 15 bases left in between. There are 15 residues in the CDR3. Per germline, CDR1 SEHNR and CDR2 FQNEAQ (reference sequence). Here the CDR3 reads CASSLSRWGNSPLHF. The CDR3 coding sequence is TGTGCCAGCAGCTTAAGTAGGTGGGGGAACTCACCCCTCCACTTT.

The gene calls are TRBV27 and TRBJ2-5; D not resolved. Germline CDR1 MNHEY, CDR2 SMNVEV (reference sequence). Trimming removed 2 bases from V and 4 bases from J, with 23 bases in between. The CDR3 spans 18 residues. The CDR3 region is CASSLDPGEKGWRETQYF. In DNA form, the CDR3 reads TGTGCCAGCAGTTTAGACCCAGGTGAAAAGGGTTGGCGAGAGACCCAGTACTTC.

The chain carries TRBV5-1 and TRBJ2-5, with a possible D match to TRBD1 (6 bases). V lost 6 bases, J lost 0 bases, and 15 bases lay in between. From germline, CDR1 is SGHRS and CDR2 YFSETQ. The CDR3 has 15 residues. The CDR3 nucleotides are TGCGCCAGCACCCCCCGGACAGCCAACCAAGAGACCCAGTACTTC. Encoded protein: CASTPRTANQETQYF.

V usage is TRBV19 and J usage is TRBJ1-1; 11 nucleotides align to TRBD1. The CDR3 covers 14 residues. V gave up 3 bases and J gave up 4 bases; unmatched junction bases: 1. Germline CDR1 reads LNHDA; CDR2 reads SQIVND (reference sequence). CDR3: CASSMGQGVTEAFF. In DNA, the CDR3 is TGTGCCAGTAGTATGGGACAGGGGGTCACTGAAGCTTTCTTT.